These 31 T cell receptor beta chains were all obtained from the same sample, sequenced in a study of blood T cell repertoires in COVID-19. Clones were read by immunoSEQ multiplex PCR, and TCRdb kept only the in-frame ones, dropping some. The table has some 220,000 clones, around 90% seen once; the top ten hold more than 0.8%. The sequenced material came from peripheral blood. These receptors were obtained from a man under 40 with COVID-19, enrolled during active disease.

This clone was seen a handful of times. The chain uses TRBV19 and TRBJ1-1; maybe TRBD1 (5 bases). There are 14 residues in the CDR3. V lost 5 bases and J 1 base, leaving 11 bases between the germline ends. Per germline, CDR1 LNHDA and CDR2 SQIVND (reference sequence). The CDR3 DNA is TGTGCCAGTAGTTCAGGGAAGAGGAACACTGAAGCTTTCTTT. Translating it yields CASSSGKRNTEAFF.

V gene TRBV7-6 combines with J gene TRBJ1-1; D is uncertain. Trimming shortened V by 2 bases and J by 0 bases, and 10 bases separated the two germline ends. The CDR3 loop spans 15 amino acids. CDR1 and CDR2 from the germline V gene are SGHVS and FNYEAQ. The CDR3 spells CASSLQMEMNTEAFF. DNA of the CDR3: TGTGCCAGCAGCTTACAGATGGAGATGAACACTGAAGCTTTCTTT.

The J gene is TRBJ1-2, the V gene TRBV3-1 (or the pseudogene TRBV3-2); 8 bases match TRBD1. CDR3 length: 14 residues. Per the germline V gene, CDR1 is LGHDT and CDR2 is YNNKEL (reference sequence). Trimming removed 1 base from V and 7 bases from J; junction bases left unmatched: 5. The CDR3 is CASSQGQGTGGYTF. The CDR3 coding sequence is TGTGCCAGCAGCCAAGGACAGGGGACGGGTGGCTACACCTTC.

The genes are TRBV6-1 and TRBJ2-7; 7 bases align to TRBD2. Trimming removed 2 bases from V and 4 bases from J; junction bases left unmatched: 11. This CDR3 spans 16 amino acids. Germline V gives CDR1 MNHNS, CDR2 SASEGT. CDR3 region: CASSEFGEGSGYEQYF. The DNA for the CDR3 is TGTGCCAGCAGTGAATTTGGGGAGGGTAGCGGTTACGAGCAGTACTTC.

The table lists this clone with a count of one. The sample holds other DNA sequences that translate to the same CDR3. The V and J genes are TRBV2 and TRBJ2-2; TRBD2 aligns across 9 bases. The CDR3 has 15 residues. After removal of 4 bases from V and 2 bases from J, the junction contained 2 bases not matched to a gene. Germline V gene sequence: CDR1 SNHLY, CDR2 FYNNEI. The CDR3 is CASSGLAVNTGELFF. CDR3 nucleotide sequence: TGTGCCAGCAGTGGACTAGCGGTTAACACCGGGGAGCTGTTTTTT.

Remarks on this clone: One junction end does not reproduce the germline sequence, and a read error may be involved. V usage is TRBV19 and J usage is TRBJ1-6, with 8 bases fitting TRBD1. CDR1 and CDR2 from the germline V gene are LNHDA and SQIVND (reference sequence). This CDR3 region has 14 residues. CDR3 in amino acids: CASTPGTGGLVRYF. The CDR3 DNA is TGTGCCAGTACCCCCGGGACAGGCGGCCTCGTGAGGTACTTT.

In DNA form, the CDR3 reads TGTGCCAGCAGTTTTGGGCAGGGGTCTGGAAACACCATATATTTT. Translating it yields CASSFGQGSGNTIYF. This chain connects TRBV28 to TRBJ1-3, with D tentatively TRBD1 (6 bases). The V end lost 3 bases, the J end lost 1 base, and 10 bases lay between the germline ends. From germline, CDR1 is MDHEN and CDR2 SYDVKM. The CDR3 has 15 amino acids.

This rearrangement joins TRBV7-9 to TRBJ1-3, with 7 bases fitting TRBD1. Germline V CDR1 and CDR2: SEHNR, FQNEAQ (reference sequence). The V and J ends lost 1 base and 3 bases, in that order; junction bases with no gene match: 15. The CDR3 spans 19 residues. CDR3 amino acids: CASSLVIGAGGQSGNTIYF. CDR3 DNA sequence: TGTGCCAGCAGCTTAGTAATTGGTGCTGGGGGACAGAGTGGAAACACCATATATTTT.

This chain uses TRBV4-1 with TRBJ2-3; 8 bases fit TRBD2. The CDR3 is 14 amino acids. Germline V gene lookup returns CDR1 MGHRA and CDR2 YSYEKL. The junction had 5 bases not matched to a gene; V was cut back by 5 bases and J by 4 bases. Here the CDR3 reads CASSSRGGPDTQYF. The CDR3 nucleotides are TGCGCCAGCAGCTCCCGGGGGGGGCCAGATACGCAGTATTTT.

The chain uses TRBV10-2 and TRBJ2-1, with 11 nucleotides matching TRBD1. The germline V gene encodes CDR1 WSHSY and CDR2 SAAADI. The trim removed 4 bases at V and 10 bases at J, leaving 6 bases unmatched. There are 14 residues in the CDR3. CDR3 sequence: CASSAGQGVGEQFF. The CDR3 coding sequence is TGCGCCAGCAGTGCGGGACAGGGGGTTGGGGAGCAGTTCTTC.

The V and J genes are TRBV29-1 and TRBJ1-2; no firm D call. The V end lost 6 bases, the J end lost 4 bases, and 18 bases lay between the germline ends. The CDR3 is made up of 14 amino acids. CDR1 and CDR2 (germline): SQVTM, ANQGSEA. In nucleotides, the CDR3 is TGCAGCGTGACGGACGAGGGATGGGGCTATGGCTACACCTTC. This encodes CSVTDEGWGYGYTF.

The CDR3 bases are TGCAGCGTCGCCCCTCCGGGGGGGCCTTCCTACGAGCAGTACTTC. Translation gives CSVAPPGGPSYEQYF. This sequence joins TRBV29-1 and TRBJ2-7, with 8 bases that match TRBD2. Germline loops: CDR1 SQVTM, CDR2 ANQGSEA. With V trimmed by 6 bases and J by 1 base, 11 bases remained unmatched. The CDR3 totals 15 residues.

The chain has TRBV27 and TRBJ1-5; a weak D match, TRBD1 (5 bases). In germline, CDR1 is MNHEY, CDR2 SMNVEV (reference sequence). The V end was cut by 3 bases, the J end by 2 bases, with 8 bases between. The CDR3 is 14 amino acids. The DNA of the CDR3 is TGTGCCAGCAGTTTTGAAGGGGGCAATCAGCCCCAGCATTTT. It encodes CASSFEGGNQPQHF.

In this sample, this clone turned up a few times. The V gene is TRBV5-1, the J gene TRBJ1-2, with TRBD1 identical over 7 bases. V shed 3 bases, J shed 7 bases, and the junction held 6 bases outside the gene matches. The germline V gene has CDR1 SGHRS and CDR2 YFSETQ. This CDR3 has 13 amino acids. The CDR3 loop is CASSSGQAGGYTF. CDR3 in DNA: TGCGCCAGCAGCTCTGGACAGGCCGGTGGCTACACCTTC.

The chain combines TRBV27 with TRBJ2-3; weak D call: TRBD1 (6 bases). Germline-derived CDR1 and CDR2 are MNHEY and SMNVEV (reference sequence). This CDR3 contains 15 residues. Between the trimmed V and J ends, which lost 2 bases and 4 bases, there was a span of 13 bases. The DNA of the CDR3 is TGTGCCAGCAGTTTAGAGGGGGTCTTCTCAGATACGCAGTATTTT. It codes for CASSLEGVFSDTQYF.

The chain has TRBV11-2 and TRBJ2-5; no firm D call. Per the germline V gene, CDR1 is SGHAT and CDR2 is FQNNGV. The CDR3 totals 12 residues. With 5 bases removed from V and 5 bases from J, the gap between germline ends came to 9 bases. CDR3 coding DNA: TGTGCCAGCAGCCCACAAACGGAGACCCAGTACTTC. Amino acids: CASSPQTETQYF.

The J gene is TRBJ1-1, the V gene TRBV6-5, with D possibly being TRBD1 (6 bases). V lost 7 bases to trimming and J lost 0 bases, with 15 bases between them. The germline gives CDR1 MNHEY, CDR2 SVGAGI. This CDR3 has 15 residues. The CDR3: CASTPPTGMNTEAFF. In nucleotides, the CDR3 is TGTGCCAGCACCCCTCCCACAGGGATGAACACTGAAGCTTTCTTT.

V gene TRBV19 combines with J gene TRBJ1-5, with D maybe TRBD1 (5 bases). CDR1 is LNHDA and CDR2 is SQIVND in the germline V gene (reference sequence). The CDR3 is 13 residues long. Deletions cut 7 bases from V and 8 bases from J, with 15 bases between. CDR3 protein: CASKGRDNKPQHF. The CDR3 DNA is TGTGCCAGTAAGGGGAGGGATAATAAGCCCCAGCATTTT. The variable domain in full, completed from reference TRBV19 and TRBJ1-5, reads DGGITQSPKYLFRKEGQNVTLSCEQNLNHDAMYWYRQDPGQGLRLIYYSQIVNDFQKGDIAEGYSVSREKKESFPLTVTSAQKNPTAFYLCASKGRDNKPQHFGDGTRLSIL.

The chain links TRBV12-3 or TRBV12-4 to TRBJ1-2; 9 positions match TRBD1. V lost 5 bases and J lost 7; bases outside the gene matches: 5. CDR3 length: 13 residues. This chain's CDR3 is CASSPTGGLGYTF. The DNA of the CDR3 is TGTGCCAGCAGTCCCACAGGGGGCCTTGGCTACACCTTC.

The CDR3 nucleotides read TGTGCCAGCAGCTTAGCAGGCACAGGGGGCATTAGCAATCAGCCCCAGCATTTT. Translation gives CASSLAGTGGISNQPQHF. This rearrangement joins TRBV7-9 to TRBJ1-5; 9 nucleotides match TRBD1. J gave up 0 bases and V 0 bases, and 6 bases lay outside the gene matches. The CDR3 consists of 18 residues. Germline V gene lookup returns CDR1 SEHNR and CDR2 FQNEAQ (reference sequence).

The gene calls are TRBV2 and TRBJ2-7; TRBD1 agrees at 10 bases. V trimming: 1 base; J trimming: 6 bases; junction bases outside the gene matches: 6. This CDR3 has 15 amino acids. Germline CDR1 SNHLY, CDR2 FYNNEI. CDR3 region: CASSEVLGQGPEQYF. The CDR3, as DNA: TGTGCCAGCAGTGAAGTTTTGGGACAGGGGCCCGAGCAGTACTTC.

The chain links TRBV4-1 to TRBJ1-4, with D unclear. Germline CDR1 and CDR2: MGHRA and YSYEKL. Trimming took 1 base from V and 2 from J, leaving 8 bases between them. This CDR3 spans 15 amino acids. CDR3 in amino acids: CASSQAGITNEKLFF. In DNA form, the CDR3 reads TGCGCCAGCAGCCAAGCCGGGATCACTAATGAAAAACTGTTTTTT.

This rearrangement joins TRBV6-5 to TRBJ1-4; D gene unclear. The V gene's germline CDR1 is MNHEY and CDR2 SVGAGI. V was pared by 8 bases and J by 4 bases, with 8 bases between. This CDR3 is 12 amino acids long. The CDR3 nucleotides read TGTGCCAGCCGCGGAAATAATGAAAAACTGTTTTTT. Translating gives CASRGNNEKLFF.

This sequence joins TRBV19 and TRBJ1-2, with 7 positions matching TRBD1. The ends lost 6 bases at V and 6 bases at J; junction bases unmatched: 13. The CDR3 totals 15 residues. Germline values: CDR1 LNHDA, CDR2 SQIVND (reference sequence). DNA of the CDR3: TGTGCCAGTAGGATCCCGACAGGGCGTATCCATGGCTACACCTTC. It encodes CASRIPTGRIHGYTF.

DNA for the CDR3: TGTGCCAGCAGCCCTATACAGGGAAACACTGAAGCTTTCTTT. Protein sequence: CASSPIQGNTEAFF. The V call is TRBV7-9, the J call TRBJ1-1, with a tentative D call TRBD1 (6 bases). V lost 5 bases and J lost 2, with 12 bases in between. CDR1 SEHNR and CDR2 FQNEAQ come from the germline V gene (reference sequence). The CDR3 runs to 14 residues. The complete variable domain, with remaining parts taken from reference TRBV7-9 and TRBJ1-1, reads DTGVSQNPRHKITKRGQNVTFRCDPISEHNRLYWYRQTLGQGPEFLTYFQNEAQLEKSRLLSDRFSAERPKGSFSTLEIQRTEQGDSAMYLCASSPIQGNTEAFFGQGTRLTVV.

V usage is TRBV2 and J usage is TRBJ2-7; TRBD1 matches at 10 bases. CDR3 length: 14 residues. The V gene's germline CDR1 is SNHLY and CDR2 FYNNEI. V gave up 8 bases and J gave up 4 bases; unmatched junction bases: 8. The CDR3: CASSPGTGVYEQYF. CDR3 sequence (DNA): TGTGCCAGCTCCCCCGGGACAGGGGTGTACGAGCAGTACTTC.

J is TRBJ1-3 and V is TRBV6-5; TRBD1 might be the D (5 bases). CDR1 is MNHEY and CDR2 is SVGAGI in the germline V gene. The CDR3 covers 16 residues. V was clipped by 2 bases and J by 4 bases, with 15 bases between them. The CDR3 here is CASSYGQGVSGNTIYF. The CDR3 DNA reads as TGTGCCAGCAGTTACGGCCAGGGTGTTTCGGGAAACACCATATATTTT.

The chain recombines TRBV18 with TRBJ1-6, with 10 bases matching TRBD1. V lost 2 bases and J lost 10; bases outside the gene matches: 5. The CDR3 is 15 amino acids. Germline-derived CDR1 and CDR2 are KGHSH and LQKENI. The CDR3: CASSPVGTGESPLHF. Written as DNA, the CDR3 is TGTGCCAGCTCACCAGTCGGGACAGGGGAATCACCCCTCCACTTT.

The chain has TRBV11-2 and TRBJ2-7; 9 bases fit TRBD2. Germline assignment: CDR1 SGHAT and CDR2 FQNNGV. This CDR3 is built from 14 residues. J gave up 3 bases and V 6 bases, and 6 bases lay outside the gene matches. The CDR3 region has the DNA TGTGCCAGCAGACCTCTAGCGGGGAACTACGAGCAGTACTTC. This encodes CASRPLAGNYEQYF.

The V and J genes are TRBV3-1 (or the pseudogene TRBV3-2) and TRBJ2-2; D is uncertain. The length of the CDR3 is 14 residues. Trimming removed 0 bases at V and 1 base at J, with 3 bases between. The germline V gene has CDR1 LGHDT and CDR2 YNNKEL (reference sequence). DNA for the CDR3: TGTGCCAGCAGCCAAGACGGGAACACCGGGGAGCTGTTTTTT. Its translation: CASSQDGNTGELFF.

The chain recombines TRBV5-3 with TRBJ2-3, with a possible D match to TRBD2 (7 bases). TRBV5-3 is an ORF, with its function uncertain. Between the trimmed V and J ends, which lost 4 bases and 2 bases, there was a span of 20 bases. CDR3 length: 17 residues. CDR3 nucleotide sequence: TGTGCCAGAAGCCGATTCGAGGCCGGGGGGCCCACAGATACGCAGTATTTT. Its translation is CARSRFEAGGPTDTQYF.